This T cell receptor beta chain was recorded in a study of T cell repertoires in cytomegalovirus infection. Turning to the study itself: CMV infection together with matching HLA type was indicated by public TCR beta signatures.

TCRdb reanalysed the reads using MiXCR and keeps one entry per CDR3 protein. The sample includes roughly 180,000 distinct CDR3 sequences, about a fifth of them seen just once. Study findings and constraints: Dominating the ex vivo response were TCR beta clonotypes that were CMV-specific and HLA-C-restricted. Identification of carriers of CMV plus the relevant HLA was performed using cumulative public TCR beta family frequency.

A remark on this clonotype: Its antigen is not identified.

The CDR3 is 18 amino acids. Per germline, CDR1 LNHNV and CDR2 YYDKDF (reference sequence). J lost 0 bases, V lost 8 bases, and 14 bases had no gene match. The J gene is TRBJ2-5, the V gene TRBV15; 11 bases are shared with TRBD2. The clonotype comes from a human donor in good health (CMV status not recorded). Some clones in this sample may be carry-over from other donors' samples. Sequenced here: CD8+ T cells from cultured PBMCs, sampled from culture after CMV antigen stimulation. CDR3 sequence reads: CATADSGGAQPYQETQYF. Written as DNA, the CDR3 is TGTGCCACCGCGGATAGCGGGGGGGCTCAACCGTACCAAGAGACCCAGTACTTC. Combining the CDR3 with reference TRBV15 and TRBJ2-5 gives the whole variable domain DAMVIQNPRYQVTQFGKPVTLSCSQTLNHNVMYWYQQKSSQAPKLLFHYYDKDFNNEADTPDNFQSRRPNTSFCFLDIRSPGLGDTAMYLCATADSGGAQPYQETQYFGPGTRLLVL.